This T cell receptor (beta chain) was captured in a study of Graves' ophthalmopathy and Graves' hyperthyroidism. Germline V gene sequence: CDR1 KGHSH, CDR2 LQKENI. The CDR3 has 17 residues. V lost 3 bases and J 1 base, leaving 18 bases between the germline ends. There are a few counts of this clonotype. Its antigen is still unknown. For repertoire sequencing, the TCR beta CDR3 regions were amplified from RNA transcripts. A first-round RT-PCR used HTBI primers, followed by a second-round multiplex PCR. TCRdb used MiXCR to reprocess the multiplex PCR reads, holding one entry per CDR3 protein. This table holds about 620,000 distinct CDR3 sequences, approximately 21% found once. Study-wide results and caveats: Detection in blood was also observed for most expanded thyroid clonotypes above 0.001 frequency.

The source material was peripheral blood. The rearrangement links TRBV18 to TRBJ1-1, with D uncertain. This receptor was taken from a woman aged 18-29 years with stable Graves' hyperthyroidism. Some clones in this sample may be carry-over from other donors' samples. CDR3 loop: CASSPLFWRRGNTEAFF. The CDR3 DNA follows: TGTGCCAGCTCACCTCTCTTTTGGCGGAGAGGGAACACTGAAGCTTTCTTT.